This T cell receptor (beta chain) was recovered during a study of neoadjuvant nivolumab and ipilimumab in lung cancer. Study results and limitations: TCR clonality did not significantly correlate with pathologic tumor regression. TCR receptors were sequenced in few samples.

Using immunoSEQ multiplex PCR, the repertoire was profiled, and TCRdb retains in-frame clones only, with some absent. The table includes about 18,000 clones, approximately 73% detected once. Trimming left V 0 bases short and J 12 bases short, with 12 bases between. This CDR3 has 13 residues. Germline CDR1 is SGDLS and CDR2 is YYNGEE. A word on this clone: Its specificity is unknown.

The sequence derives from an adult with non-small cell lung cancer. Here the sequenced sample was tumor tissue, taken after neoadjuvant nivolumab, alone or with ipilimumab, at or shortly before surgery. V gene TRBV9 combines with J gene TRBJ2-2, with D possibly being TRBD2 (5 bases). For the CDR3, the DNA is TGTGCCAGCAGCGTAGCGTTGACTACCCAGCTGTTTTTT. Encoded protein: CASSVALTTQLFF.